The rows below give T cell receptor beta chains drawn from one sample of a study of a mutant IDH1 vaccine in newly diagnosed glioma. Sequenced by immunoSEQ multiplex PCR; TCRdb stores in-frame clones only, minus some. The data show some 61,000 clones, around 85% seen once. The material sequenced was PBMCs, taken from a glioma patient treated with radiotherapy, temozolomide or both. All receptors derive from a man in his thirties or forties with glioma. The CDR3 runs from the conserved cysteine through the conserved F or W. D genes are given only for firm matches. Clone sizes are given selectively: once, few, many, or a class where the clone is expanded.

j_call: TRBJ2-7
v_call: TRBV10-1
d_call: .
clone_size: .
cdr3_length: 14
cdr3_nt: TGCGCCAGCAGCCGGGACCCGAGCTCCTACGAGCAGTACTTC
cdr3_aa: CASSRDPSSYEQYF

j_call: TRBJ1-2
v_call: TRBV7-9
d_call: .
clone_size: .
cdr3_length: 15
cdr3_nt: TGTGCCAGCAGCTTAGCGCGGGGGGTTGGCTATGGCTACACCTTC
cdr3_aa: CASSLARGVGYGYTF

j_call: TRBJ2-7
v_call: TRBV27
d_call: .
clone_size: .
cdr3_length: 14
cdr3_nt: TGTGCCAGCAGTTTATCTCGGCAGGGCTACGAGCAGTACTTC
cdr3_aa: CASSLSRQGYEQYF

j_call: TRBJ2-7
v_call: TRBV30
d_call: .
clone_size: .
cdr3_length: 15
cdr3_nt: TGTGCCTGGAGTGCCAACAGGGCGAGCTCCTACGAGCAGTACTTC
cdr3_aa: CAWSANRASSYEQYF

j_call: TRBJ1-2
v_call: TRBV2
d_call: .
clone_size: .
cdr3_length: 14
cdr3_nt: TGTGCCAGCAGTGACTACAGACCCATGAGGGGCTACACCTTC
cdr3_aa: CASSDYRPMRGYTF

j_call: TRBJ1-2
v_call: TRBV7-9
d_call: .
clone_size: .
cdr3_length: 12
cdr3_nt: TGTGCCAGCAGCCCCCCCGGGGGTGGCTACACCTTC
cdr3_aa: CASSPPGGGYTF

j_call: TRBJ2-3
v_call: TRBV6-1
d_call: TRBD2
clone_size: .
cdr3_length: 17
cdr3_nt: TGTGCCAGCAGTGACGGACTAGCGGGGGGGCCGGCAGATACGCAGTATTTT
cdr3_aa: CASSDGLAGGPADTQYF

j_call: TRBJ1-2
v_call: TRBV19
d_call: .
clone_size: .
cdr3_length: 11
cdr3_nt: TGTGCCAGTAGTATGGGGGTCGGCTACACCTTC
cdr3_aa: CASSMGVGYTF

j_call: TRBJ2-1
v_call: TRBV14
d_call: .
clone_size: once
cdr3_length: 17
cdr3_nt: TGTGCCAGCAGCCAAGATCGTGGGCGGGGGCCTTACAATGAGCAGTTCTTC
cdr3_aa: CASSQDRGRGPYNEQFF

j_call: TRBJ1-5
v_call: TRBV27
d_call: .
clone_size: .
cdr3_length: 16
cdr3_nt: TGTGCCAGCAGTCAAATCGCCGGGGGCTGGGACCAGCCCCAGCATTTT
cdr3_aa: CASSQIAGGWDQPQHF

j_call: TRBJ1-1
v_call: TRBV11-2
d_call: TRBD1
clone_size: .
cdr3_length: 16
cdr3_nt: TGTGCCAGCAGCTCAGGGGGAGCAGTCGGAAACACTGAAGCTTTCTTT
cdr3_aa: CASSSGGAVGNTEAFF

j_call: TRBJ2-7
v_call: TRBV7-9
d_call: .
clone_size: .
cdr3_length: 14
cdr3_nt: TGTGCCAGCAGCTCCAGACAGAACTCCTACGAGCAGTACTTC
cdr3_aa: CASSSRQNSYEQYF

j_call: TRBJ1-2
v_call: TRBV4-2
d_call: .
clone_size: .
cdr3_length: 15
cdr3_nt: TGTGCCAGCAGCCAAGATGTCGCACGCGGGATCGGCTACACCTTC
cdr3_aa: CASSQDVARGIGYTF